This T cell receptor (beta chain) was sequenced during a study of T cell changes during pregnancy in multiple sclerosis. The table came from immunoSEQ multiplex PCR; TCRdb's copy has only in-frame clones and leaves some out. The sample has 71,000 or so clones, approximately 94% seen once. The CDR3 has 16 residues. V dropped 5 bases and J dropped 5; count of bases not matched to a gene: 11. Germline lookup yields CDR1 SEHNR and CDR2 FQNEAQ (reference sequence). Worth noting for this clone: Other DNA sequences from this sample encode an identical CDR3 as well.

Sequencing used peripheral blood, obtained in the third trimester of pregnancy. The receptor was derived from a female donor with multiple sclerosis, enrolled in a pregnancy study. J is TRBJ2-7 and V is TRBV7-9; 11 bases fit TRBD2. The CDR3: CASSRQRLAGYHEQYF. CDR3 DNA sequence: TGTGCCAGCAGCCGACAGAGACTAGCGGGATACCACGAGCAGTACTTC.